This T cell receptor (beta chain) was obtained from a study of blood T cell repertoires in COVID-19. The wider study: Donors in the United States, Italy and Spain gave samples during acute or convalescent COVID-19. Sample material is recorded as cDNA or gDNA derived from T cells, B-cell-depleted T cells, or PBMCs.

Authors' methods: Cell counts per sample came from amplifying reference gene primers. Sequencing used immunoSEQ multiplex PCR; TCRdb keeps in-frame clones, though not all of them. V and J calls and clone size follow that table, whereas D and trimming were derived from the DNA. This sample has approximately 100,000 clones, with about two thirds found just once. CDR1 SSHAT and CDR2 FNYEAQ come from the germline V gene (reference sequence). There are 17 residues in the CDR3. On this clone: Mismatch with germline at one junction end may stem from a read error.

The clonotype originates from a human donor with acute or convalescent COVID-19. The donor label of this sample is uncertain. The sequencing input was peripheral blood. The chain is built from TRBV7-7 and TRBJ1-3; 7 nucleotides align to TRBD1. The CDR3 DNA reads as TGTGCTAGCAGCCGACAGGGCCCGAATACCTCTGGAAACACCATATATTTT. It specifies CASSRQGPNTSGNTIYF.